This entry describes one TCR beta chain. Profiled with immunoSEQ multiplex PCR; TCRdb holds only in-frame clones, not every one. The repertoire holds 65,000 to 90,000 clones, with around 93% as singletons. Per germline, CDR1 MNHEY and CDR2 SVGAGI. CDR3 length: 13 amino acids. J was trimmed by 3 bases and V by 6 bases; bases with no gene match: 4. The data belong to a study of technical replicates of blood from a few donors. The sample taken for sequencing was T cells isolated from PBMCs. The chain combines TRBV6-5 with TRBJ2-5; TRBD1 matches 7 bases. The TCR was taken from a human donor in good health. The CDR3 spells CASRNTGEETQYF. The CDR3 coding sequence is TGTGCCAGCAGGAATACAGGGGAAGAGACCCAGTACTTC.